This TCR beta chain was recorded in a study of OX40 agonist ivuxolimab in advanced cancers. Study information: Checkpoint inhibitors had been given previously to 40% of patients.

Profiling relied on immunoSEQ multiplex PCR, and the TCRdb table lists in-frame clones only, not all of them. The table lists approximately 21,000 clones, 70% to 85% of them singletons. V gave up 5 bases and J gave up 1 base; unmatched junction bases: 6. CDR1 is SGHTA, CDR2 FQGTGA, per germline. The CDR3 has 15 residues. The sequence was obtained from an adult with an advanced solid tumor such as melanoma, head and neck, liver or kidney cancer. Sequences were derived from CD4+ or CD8+ T cells sorted from blood, sampled in a trial of the OX40 agonist ivuxolimab. This chain links TRBV7-3 with TRBJ2-7; 9 bases line up with TRBD1. The CDR3 bases are TGTGCCAGCAGCGTTACCGGGACAGGGTCCTACGAGCAGTACTTC. Translated: CASSVTGTGSYEQYF.